Listed below are T cell receptor beta chains from one sample, sequenced in a study of blood T cell repertoires in COVID-19. Assay used: immunoSEQ multiplex PCR; TCRdb lists only in-frame clones, some missing. The data hold some 190,000 clones, with roughly 87% observed a single time. The sample taken for sequencing was PBMCs or T cells enriched from blood (not recorded which). These receptors all stem from a woman aged 40 to 55 with acute COVID-19. Both conserved end residues are part of each CDR3. Each record gives: V gene, clone size, CDR3 length, J gene, D gene, CDR3 protein, CDR3 DNA. D genes are given only for firm matches. Expanded clones are given a class, and other clones once, few, many or no size at all.

TRBV12-5,NA,13,TRBJ2-1,NA,CASGLNLAGEQFF,TGTGCTAGTGGTTTGAATTTGGCTGGTGAGCAGTTCTTC
TRBV6-5,NA,14,TRBJ1-1,NA,CASSFDRNPTEAFF,TGTGCCAGCAGTTTCGACAGGAACCCCACTGAAGCTTTCTTT
TRBV6-2/TRBV6-3,NA,16,TRBJ2-5,TRBD2,CASSYSELAGVETQYF,TGTGCCAGCAGTTACTCGGAACTAGCGGGGGTAGAGACCCAGTACTTC
TRBV7-8,NA,14,TRBJ1-1,NA,CASSLNGANTEAFF,TGTGCCAGCAGCTTAAATGGGGCGAACACTGAAGCTTTCTTT
TRBV6-6,NA,16,TRBJ2-3,TRBD2,CASSFRGGPSTDTQYF,TGTGCCAGCAGTTTTCGGGGGGGGCCCAGCACAGATACGCAGTATTTT
TRBV27,NA,14,TRBJ2-3,NA,CASSLIPGLDTQYF,TGTGCCAGCAGTTTAATCCCAGGGTTAGATACGCAGTATTTT
TRBV19,NA,17,TRBJ2-1,TRBD2,CASSITHSGSGAGEQFF,TGTGCCAGTAGTATCACACACTCGGGTAGCGGGGCTGGTGAGCAGTTCTTC
TRBV10-3,NA,17,TRBJ2-3,TRBD2,CAISEVFTSGRTDTQYF,TGTGCCATCAGTGAGGTTTTCACTAGCGGACGCACAGATACGCAGTATTTT
TRBV3-1/TRBV3-2,NA,15,TRBJ2-2,TRBD2,CASSQDLSGPGELFF,TGTGCCAGCAGCCAAGATCTTAGCGGGCCCGGGGAGCTGTTTTTT
TRBV18,NA,16,TRBJ2-6,TRBD1,CASSSGQHSGANVLTF,TGTGCCAGCTCATCGGGACAGCACTCTGGGGCCAACGTCCTGACTTTC
TRBV5-1,NA,17,TRBJ2-1,TRBD2,CASSLTSGRGAYNEQFF,TGCGCCAGCAGCTTGACTAGCGGGAGGGGGGCCTACAATGAGCAGTTCTTC
TRBV24-1,NA,13,TRBJ1-1,NA,CATSDEVGAEAFF,TGTGCCACCAGTGATGAAGTCGGGGCTGAAGCTTTCTTT
TRBV5-1,NA,15,TRBJ1-4,NA,CASSLEAKGCEKLFF,TGCGCCAGCAGCTTGGAGGCTAAGGGGTGTGAAAAACTGTTTTTT
TRBV3-1/TRBV3-2,NA,16,TRBJ2-5,TRBD2,CASSQKLAGYQETQYF,TGTGCCAGCAGCCAAAAACTAGCGGGGTACCAAGAGACCCAGTACTTC
TRBV20-1,once,21,TRBJ2-3,NA,CSASGIKVGKSGSPSTDTQYF,TGCAGTGCTAGTGGGATTAAGGTTGGGAAATCAGGGTCCCCTAGCACAGATACGCAGTATTTT
TRBV6-5,NA,14,TRBJ1-1,NA,CASSTPDRDTEAFF,TGTGCCAGCAGTACTCCGGACAGAGACACTGAAGCTTTCTTT
TRBV30,NA,13,TRBJ2-1,TRBD1,CAWSGQGNNEQFF,TGTGCCTGGTCGGGACAGGGGAACAATGAGCAGTTCTTC
TRBV19,NA,14,TRBJ2-1,TRBD2,CASSIGGGAQGQFF,TGTGCCAGTAGTATCGGCGGGGGGGCGCAAGGTCAGTTCTTC
TRBV6-1,NA,10,TRBJ2-7,NA,CASSEREQYF,TGTGCCAGCAGTGAGAGGGAGCAGTACTTC
TRBV28,NA,14,TRBJ1-5,NA,CASSTPHDRQPQHF,TGTGCCAGCAGTACACCCCACGACAGGCAGCCCCAGCATTTT
TRBV28,NA,15,TRBJ2-3,NA,CASSDTGHSTDTQYF,TGTGCCAGCAGCGATACAGGCCATTCCACAGATACGCAGTATTTT
TRBV28,once,13,TRBJ2-2,NA,CASSLRYTGELFF,TGTGCCAGCAGTTTACGGTACACCGGGGAGCTGTTTTTT
TRBV11-2,few,19,TRBJ2-6,TRBD1,CASSERTGGFGSGANVLTF,TGTGCCAGCAGCGAACGGACAGGGGGCTTCGGCTCTGGGGCCAACGTCCTGACTTTC
TRBV7-2,NA,17,TRBJ2-5,NA,CASSFRFLQGSQETQYF,TGTGCCAGCAGCTTTCGGTTTTTACAGGGTAGTCAAGAGACCCAGTACTTC
TRBV18,NA,14,TRBJ2-1,NA,CASSPPDTYNEQFF,TGTGCCAGCTCACCACCGGACACATACAATGAGCAGTTCTTC
TRBV15,NA,15,TRBJ2-5,NA,CATSRNGQGRETQYF,TGTGCCACCAGCAGGAATGGGCAGGGGAGAGAGACCCAGTACTTC
TRBV28,once,13,TRBJ1-5,NA,CASSLPGNQPQHF,TGTGCCAGCAGTTTGCCGGGCAATCAGCCCCAGCATTTT
TRBV4-3,NA,18,TRBJ2-2,TRBD2,CASSQDLWEGLGTGELFF,TGCGCCAGCAGCCAAGACTTGTGGGAGGGCCTCGGCACCGGGGAGCTGTTTTTT
TRBV3-1/TRBV3-2,NA,18,TRBJ1-3,TRBD1,CASSQQGARVTLENTIYF,TGTGCCAGCAGCCAACAGGGGGCCAGGGTAACTCTCGAAAACACCATATATTTT